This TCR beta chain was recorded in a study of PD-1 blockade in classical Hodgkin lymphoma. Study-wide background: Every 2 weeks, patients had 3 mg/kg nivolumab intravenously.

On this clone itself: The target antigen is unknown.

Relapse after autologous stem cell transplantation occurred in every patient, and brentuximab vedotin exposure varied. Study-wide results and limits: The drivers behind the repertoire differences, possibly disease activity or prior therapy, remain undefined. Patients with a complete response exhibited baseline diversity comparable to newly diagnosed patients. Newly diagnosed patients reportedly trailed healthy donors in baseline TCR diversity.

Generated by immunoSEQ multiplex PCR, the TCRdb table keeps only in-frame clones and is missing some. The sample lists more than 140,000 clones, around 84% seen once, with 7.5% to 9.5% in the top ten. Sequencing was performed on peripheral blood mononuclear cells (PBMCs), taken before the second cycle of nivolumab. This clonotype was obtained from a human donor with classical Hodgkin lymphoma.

The CDR3 reads CASSPGLSRETQYF. Here the CDR3 DNA reads TGTGCCAGCAGCCCGGGGCTCAGTCGGGAGACCCAGTACTTC. The chain employs TRBV5-8 and TRBJ2-5, with D perhaps TRBD1 or TRBD2 (5 bases each). Germline loops: CDR1 SGHTS, CDR2 YDEGEE. This CDR3 contains 14 residues. Trimming removed 4 bases from V and 5 bases from J, with 15 bases in between.